The clone carrying this T cell receptor beta chain was seen more than once but under ten times. This specimen comes from a study of blood T cell repertoires in COVID-19. Study context: Specimens from acute and convalescent COVID-19 originated in the United States, Italy and Spain. PBMCs, B-cell-depleted T cells, or T cells provided the cDNA or gDNA that made up the material.

As originally analysed: Nucleated cell counts were estimated from reference gene primer amplification. The assay was immunoSEQ multiplex PCR, and TCRdb's table has in-frame clones only and misses some. V and J calls plus clone size are reproduced from that table; the DNA served to infer D and trimming. This table holds about 80,000 clones, around 80% found once. The CDR3 is 12 amino acids. Germline CDR1 reads MNHEY; CDR2 reads SMNVEV (reference sequence). V shed 4 bases and J shed 7 bases, with 10 bases lying between them. The specimen sequenced was peripheral blood. The sequence was collected from a woman in her 70s with acute or convalescent COVID-19. This chain links TRBV27 with TRBJ2-5; D is perhaps TRBD2 (6 bases). CDR3 region: CASSYPGGTQYF. As DNA, the CDR3 is TGTGCCAGCAGTTACCCCGGGGGGACCCAGTACTTC.